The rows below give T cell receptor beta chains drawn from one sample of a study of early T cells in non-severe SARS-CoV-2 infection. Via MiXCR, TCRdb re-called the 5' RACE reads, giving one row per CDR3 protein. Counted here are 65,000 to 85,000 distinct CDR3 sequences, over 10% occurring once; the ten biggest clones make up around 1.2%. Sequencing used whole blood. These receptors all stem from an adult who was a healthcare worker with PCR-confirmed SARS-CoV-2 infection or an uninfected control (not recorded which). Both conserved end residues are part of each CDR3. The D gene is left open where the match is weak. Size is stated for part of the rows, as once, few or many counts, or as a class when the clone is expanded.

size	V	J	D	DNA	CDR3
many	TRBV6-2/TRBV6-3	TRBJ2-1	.	TGTGCCAGCAGAAAGGGAGTGGCTCCCTACAATGAGCAGTTCTTC	CASRKGVAPYNEQFF
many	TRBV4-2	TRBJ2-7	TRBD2	TGTGCCAGCAGCCCGCTAGCGGGGGAAACCTACGAGCAGTACTTC	CASSPLAGETYEQYF
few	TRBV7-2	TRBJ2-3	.	TGTGCCAGCAGCTTCACTTACACAGATACGCAGTATTTT	CASSFTYTDTQYF
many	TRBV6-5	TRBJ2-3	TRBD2	TGTGCCAGCAGTTACTCGATCCTAGCGGGAGGGGGAGATACGCAGTATTTT	CASSYSILAGGGDTQYF
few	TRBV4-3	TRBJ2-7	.	TGCGCCAGCAGCCAAGCTAGACCCTCCTACGAGCAGTACTTC	CASSQARPSYEQYF
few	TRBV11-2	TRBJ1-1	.	TGTGCCAGCAGTCGTGAGATGGATGGGGCTACGGCTTTCTTT	CASSREMDGATAFF
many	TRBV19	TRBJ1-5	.	TGTGCCAGTAACCCCGCGGACAGCGGAAATCAGCCCCAGCATTTT	CASNPADSGNQPQHF
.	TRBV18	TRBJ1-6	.	TGTGCCAGCTCACCATCCCATTGGAACTCCTATAATTCACCCCTCCACTTT	CASSPSHWNSYNSPLHF
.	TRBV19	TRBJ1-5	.	TGTGCCAGTAGTATAACAGCTTATAGCAATCAGCCCCAGCATTTT	CASSITAYSNQPQHF
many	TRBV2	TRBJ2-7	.	TGTGCCAGCAGGGGGGATAACTACGAGCAGTACTTC	CASRGDNYEQYF
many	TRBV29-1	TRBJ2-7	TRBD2	TGCAGCGTCCAGGTACTAGCGGGGGAGATGAGCTCCTACGAGCAGTACTTC	CSVQVLAGEMSSYEQYF